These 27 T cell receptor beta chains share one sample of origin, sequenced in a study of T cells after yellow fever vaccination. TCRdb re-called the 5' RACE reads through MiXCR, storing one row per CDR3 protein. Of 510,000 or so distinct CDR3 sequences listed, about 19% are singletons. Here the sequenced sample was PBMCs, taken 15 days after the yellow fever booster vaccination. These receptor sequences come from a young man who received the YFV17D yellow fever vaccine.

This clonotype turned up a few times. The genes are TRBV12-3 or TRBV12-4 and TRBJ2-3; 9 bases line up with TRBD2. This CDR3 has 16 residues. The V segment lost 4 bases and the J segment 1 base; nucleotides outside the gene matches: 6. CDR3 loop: CASSWAGGIGTDTQYF. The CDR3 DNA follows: TGTGCCAGCAGTTGGGCGGGGGGGATAGGCACAGATACGCAGTATTTT.

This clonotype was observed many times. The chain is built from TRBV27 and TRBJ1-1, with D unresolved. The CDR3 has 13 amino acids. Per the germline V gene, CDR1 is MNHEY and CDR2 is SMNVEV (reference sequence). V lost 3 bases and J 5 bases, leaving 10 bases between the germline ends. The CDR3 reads CASSFGSKTEAFF. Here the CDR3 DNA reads TGTGCCAGCAGTTTCGGCAGCAAGACTGAAGCTTTCTTT.

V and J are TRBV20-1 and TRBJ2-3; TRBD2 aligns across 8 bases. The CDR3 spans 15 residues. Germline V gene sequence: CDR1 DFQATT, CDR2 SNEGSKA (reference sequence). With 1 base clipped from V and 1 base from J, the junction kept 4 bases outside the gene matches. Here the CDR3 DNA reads TGCAGTGCTAGAGCACCGACTAGCGGCACAGATACGCAGTATTTT. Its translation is CSARAPTSGTDTQYF.

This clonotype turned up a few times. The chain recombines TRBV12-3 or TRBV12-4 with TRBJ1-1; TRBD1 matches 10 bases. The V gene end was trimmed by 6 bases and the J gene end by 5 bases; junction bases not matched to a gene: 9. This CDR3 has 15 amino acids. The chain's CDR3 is CASRPPGTGATEAFF. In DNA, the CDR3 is TGTGCCAGCAGACCCCCCGGGACAGGGGCAACTGAAGCTTTCTTT.

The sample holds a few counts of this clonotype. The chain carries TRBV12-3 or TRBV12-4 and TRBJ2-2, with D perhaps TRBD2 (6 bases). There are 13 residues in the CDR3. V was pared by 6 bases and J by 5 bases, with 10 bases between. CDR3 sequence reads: CASRLLATGELFF. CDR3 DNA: TGTGCCAGCAGGTTACTAGCTACCGGGGAGCTGTTTTTT.

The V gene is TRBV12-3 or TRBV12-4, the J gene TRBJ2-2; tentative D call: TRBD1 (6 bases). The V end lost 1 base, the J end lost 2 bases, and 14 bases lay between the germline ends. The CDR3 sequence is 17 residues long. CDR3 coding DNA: TGTGCCAGCAGTTTAGGGCCGACAGGAATCAACACCGGGGAGCTGTTTTTT. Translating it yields CASSLGPTGINTGELFF.

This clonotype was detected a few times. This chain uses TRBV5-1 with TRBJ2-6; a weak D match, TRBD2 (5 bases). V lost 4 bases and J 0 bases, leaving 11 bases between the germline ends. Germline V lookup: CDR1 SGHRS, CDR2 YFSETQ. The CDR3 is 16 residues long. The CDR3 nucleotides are TGCGCCAGCAGCAGCCTAGCTAGCTCTGGGGCCAACGTCCTGACTTTC. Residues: CASSSLASSGANVLTF.

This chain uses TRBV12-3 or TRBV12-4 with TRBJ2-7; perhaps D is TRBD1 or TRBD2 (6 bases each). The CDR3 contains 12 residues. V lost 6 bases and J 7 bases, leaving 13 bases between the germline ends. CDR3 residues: CASRRQAGEQYF. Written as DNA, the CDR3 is TGTGCCAGCAGGCGACAGGCGGGAGAGCAGTACTTC.

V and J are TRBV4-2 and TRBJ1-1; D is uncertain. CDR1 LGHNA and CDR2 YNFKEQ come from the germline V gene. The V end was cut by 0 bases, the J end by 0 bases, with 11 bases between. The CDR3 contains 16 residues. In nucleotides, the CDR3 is TGTGCCAGCAGCCAAGAGACCGGTTGGGTGAACACTGAAGCTTTCTTT. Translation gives CASSQETGWVNTEAFF.

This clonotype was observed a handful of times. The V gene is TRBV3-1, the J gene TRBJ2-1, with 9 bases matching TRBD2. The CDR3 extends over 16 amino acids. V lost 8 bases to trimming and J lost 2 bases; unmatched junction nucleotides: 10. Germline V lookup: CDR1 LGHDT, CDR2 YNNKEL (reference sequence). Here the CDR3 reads CASSPRGGGPYNEQFF. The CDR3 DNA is TGTGCCAGCTCGCCCCGCGGGGGGGGACCCTACAATGAGCAGTTCTTC.

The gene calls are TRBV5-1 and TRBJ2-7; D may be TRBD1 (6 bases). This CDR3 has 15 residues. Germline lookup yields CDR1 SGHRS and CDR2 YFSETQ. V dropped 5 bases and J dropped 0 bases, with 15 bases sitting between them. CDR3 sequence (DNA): TGCGCCAGCAGTCCCACCGGGACACCCTCCTACGAGCAGTACTTC. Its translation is CASSPTGTPSYEQYF.

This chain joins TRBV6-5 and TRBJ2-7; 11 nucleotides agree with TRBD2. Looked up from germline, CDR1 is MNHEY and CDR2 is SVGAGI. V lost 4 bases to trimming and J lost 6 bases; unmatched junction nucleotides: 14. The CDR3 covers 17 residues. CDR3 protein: CASSFQLAGGGRVEQYF. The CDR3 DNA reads TGTGCCAGCAGTTTCCAGCTAGCGGGGGGAGGTAGGGTCGAGCAGTACTTC.

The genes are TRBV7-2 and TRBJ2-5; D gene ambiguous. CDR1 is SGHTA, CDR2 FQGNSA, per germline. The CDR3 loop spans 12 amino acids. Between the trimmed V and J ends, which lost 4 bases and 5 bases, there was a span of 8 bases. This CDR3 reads CASSSAGETQYF. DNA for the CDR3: TGTGCCAGCAGCTCGGCCGGGGAGACCCAGTACTTC. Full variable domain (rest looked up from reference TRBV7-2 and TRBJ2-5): GAGVSQSPSNKVTEKGKDVELRCDPISGHTALYWYRQSLGQGLEFLIYFQGNSAPDKSGLPSDRFSAERTGGSVSTLTIQRTQQEDSAVYLCASSSAGETQYFGPGTRLLVL.

Written as DNA, the CDR3 is TGTGCCAGCAGCTTAGCGGGAGGGCCTCTTGGCAATGAGCAGTTCTTC. Translated, it gives CASSLAGGPLGNEQFF. J is TRBJ2-1 and V is TRBV7-2, with 7 bases aligning to TRBD2. V lost 0 bases to trimming and J lost 6 bases; unmatched junction nucleotides: 8. CDR1 and CDR2 (germline): SGHTA, FQGNSA. This CDR3 comprises 16 residues.

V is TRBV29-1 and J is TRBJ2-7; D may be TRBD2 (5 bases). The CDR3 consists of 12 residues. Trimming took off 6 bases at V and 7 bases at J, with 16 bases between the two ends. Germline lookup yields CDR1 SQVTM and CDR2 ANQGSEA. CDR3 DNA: TGCAGCGTCAGACGGGGTGGCGGGGAGCAGTACTTC. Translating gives CSVRRGGGEQYF.

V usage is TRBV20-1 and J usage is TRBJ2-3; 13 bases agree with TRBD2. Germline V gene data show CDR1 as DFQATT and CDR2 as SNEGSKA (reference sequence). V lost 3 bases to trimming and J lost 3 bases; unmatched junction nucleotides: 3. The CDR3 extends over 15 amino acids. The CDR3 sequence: CSARKTSGRTDTQYF. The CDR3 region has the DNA TGCAGTGCTAGGAAGACTAGCGGGAGGACAGATACGCAGTATTTT.

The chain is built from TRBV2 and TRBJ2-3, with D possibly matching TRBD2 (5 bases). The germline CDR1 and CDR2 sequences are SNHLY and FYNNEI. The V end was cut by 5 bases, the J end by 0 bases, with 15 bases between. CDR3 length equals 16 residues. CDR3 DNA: TGTGCCAGCAGTCGACACGGGGTCCCTAGCACAGATACGCAGTATTTT. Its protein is CASSRHGVPSTDTQYF. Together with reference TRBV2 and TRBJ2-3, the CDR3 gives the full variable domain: EPEVTQTPSHQVTQMGQEVILRCVPISNHLYFYWYRQILGQKVEFLVSFYNNEISEKSEIFDDQFSVERPDGSNFTLKIRSTKLEDSAMYFCASSRHGVPSTDTQYFGPGTRLTVL.

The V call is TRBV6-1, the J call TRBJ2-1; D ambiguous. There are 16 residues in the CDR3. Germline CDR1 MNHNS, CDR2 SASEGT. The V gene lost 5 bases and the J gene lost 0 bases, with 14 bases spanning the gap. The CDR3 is CASSKLTKSSYNEQFF. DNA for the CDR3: TGTGCCAGCAGTAAACTGACCAAGAGCTCCTACAATGAGCAGTTCTTC.

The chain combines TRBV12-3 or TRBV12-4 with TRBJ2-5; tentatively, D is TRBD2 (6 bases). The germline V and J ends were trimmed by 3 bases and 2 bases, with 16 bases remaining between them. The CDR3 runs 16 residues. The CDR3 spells CASSLGREDRQETQYF. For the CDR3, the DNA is TGTGCCAGCAGTTTGGGAAGGGAGGATCGGCAAGAGACCCAGTACTTC.

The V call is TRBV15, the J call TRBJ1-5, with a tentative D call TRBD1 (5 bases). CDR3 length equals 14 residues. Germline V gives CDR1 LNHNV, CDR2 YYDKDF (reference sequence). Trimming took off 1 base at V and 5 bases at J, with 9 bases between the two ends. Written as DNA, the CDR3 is TGTGCCACCAGCAGAGTGGGGCGGGATCAGCCCCAGCATTTT. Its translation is CATSRVGRDQPQHF.

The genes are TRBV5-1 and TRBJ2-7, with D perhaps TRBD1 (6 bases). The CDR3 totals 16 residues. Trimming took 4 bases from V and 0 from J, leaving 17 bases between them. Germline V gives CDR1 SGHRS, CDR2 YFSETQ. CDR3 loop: CASSGQRADSSYEQYF. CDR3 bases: TGCGCCAGCAGCGGTCAACGCGCGGACAGCTCCTACGAGCAGTACTTC.

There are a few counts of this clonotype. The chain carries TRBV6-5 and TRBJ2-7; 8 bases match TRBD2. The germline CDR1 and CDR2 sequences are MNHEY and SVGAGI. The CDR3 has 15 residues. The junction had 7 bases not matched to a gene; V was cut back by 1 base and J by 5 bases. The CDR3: CASSYLAGGPNEQYF. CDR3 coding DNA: TGTGCCAGCAGTTACTTGGCGGGAGGCCCCAACGAGCAGTACTTC.

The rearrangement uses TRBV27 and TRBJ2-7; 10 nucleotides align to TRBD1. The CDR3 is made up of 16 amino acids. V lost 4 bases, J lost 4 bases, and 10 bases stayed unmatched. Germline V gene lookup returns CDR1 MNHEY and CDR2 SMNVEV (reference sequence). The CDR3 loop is CASSSPPTGGGYEQYF. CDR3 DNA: TGTGCCAGCAGTTCACCTCCGACAGGGGGCGGGTACGAGCAGTACTTC.

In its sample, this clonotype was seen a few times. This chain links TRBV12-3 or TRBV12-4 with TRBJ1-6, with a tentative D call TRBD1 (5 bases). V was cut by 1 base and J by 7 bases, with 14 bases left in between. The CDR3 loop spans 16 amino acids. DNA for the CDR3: TGTGCCAGCAGTTTAGGGGGGGGAGTGCGGAATTCACCCCTCCACTTT. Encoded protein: CASSLGGGVRNSPLHF.

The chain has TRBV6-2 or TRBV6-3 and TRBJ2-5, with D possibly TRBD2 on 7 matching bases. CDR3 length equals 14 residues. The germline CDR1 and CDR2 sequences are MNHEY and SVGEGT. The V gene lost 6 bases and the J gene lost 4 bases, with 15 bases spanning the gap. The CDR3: CASSKGGAGETQYF. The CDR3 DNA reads TGTGCCAGCAGCAAAGGGGGGGCCGGAGAGACCCAGTACTTC.

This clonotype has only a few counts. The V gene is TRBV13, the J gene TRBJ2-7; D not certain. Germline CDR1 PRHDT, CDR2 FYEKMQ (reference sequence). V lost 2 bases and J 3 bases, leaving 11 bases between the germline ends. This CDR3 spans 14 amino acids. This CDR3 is CASSLRIDYYEQYF. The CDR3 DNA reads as TGTGCCAGCAGCTTACGGATTGATTACTACGAGCAGTACTTC.

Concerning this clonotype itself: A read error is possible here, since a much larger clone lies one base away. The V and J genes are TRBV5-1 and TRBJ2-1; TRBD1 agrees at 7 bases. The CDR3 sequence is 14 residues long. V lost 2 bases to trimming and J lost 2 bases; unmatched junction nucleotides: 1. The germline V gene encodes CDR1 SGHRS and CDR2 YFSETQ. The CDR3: CASSFQGAYNEQFF. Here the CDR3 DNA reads TGCGCCAGCAGCTTCCAGGGGGCCTACAATGAGCAGTTCTTC.